This TCR beta chain was retrieved from a study of cytomegalovirus exposure and HLA in healthy donors. PCR employed 60 Vbeta and 13 Jbeta primers. This table comes from immunoSEQ multiplex PCR, and its TCRdb copy is limited to in-frame clones, with some not included. The sample records around 170,000 clones, 80% being singletons. The TCR comes from a woman aged 25 to 39 in good health and CMV-seronegative. The specimen was PBMCs.

The CDR3 protein is CASGLTRGTGSYNEQFF. The CDR3 nucleotides read TGTGCTAGTGGTTTAACAAGGGGGACAGGGTCCTACAATGAGCAGTTCTTC. V gene TRBV12-5 combines with J gene TRBJ2-1, with 9 nucleotides matching TRBD1. CDR3 size: 17 residues. Germline CDR1 is LGHNT and CDR2 is FRNRAP. V dropped 3 bases and J dropped 1; count of bases not matched to a gene: 7.